This TCR beta chain was sequenced for a study of regulatory T cells in long-lasting Graves disease. Findings and limits, study-wide: Samples came from peripheral blood alone, without thyroid tissue.

To make TCR beta libraries, researchers used iRepertoire HTBI primers and Arm-PCR of CDR3 regions. TCRdb independently ran MiXCR on the multiplex PCR reads; one entry per CDR3 protein. The sample carries hundreds of thousands of distinct CDR3 sequences, about 15% recorded once. In the case of this clonotype: Antigen unknown.

Sample time point: newly diagnosed GD, antithyroid drugs for less than 3 months. Following extraction of RNA from PBMCs, that RNA was used to make the TCR library. The CDR3 consists of 10 residues. Germline V gives CDR1 SQVTM, CDR2 ANQGSEA. V lost 6 bases and J lost 6; bases outside the gene matches: 1. These data were also filed under a second study, of T cells in Graves' hyperthyroidism and ophthalmopathy. That study reports: The model foresaw ophthalmopathy a median roughly 6 months prior to onset.

The material sequenced was peripheral blood mononuclear cells (PBMCs), taken at new diagnosis, from a patient treated with antithyroid drugs. The V gene is TRBV29-1, the J gene TRBJ2-7, with 8 positions matching TRBD1. This sequence originates from a woman under 40 with Graves disease. CDR3 amino acids: CSVGQGEQYF. CDR3 nucleotides: TGCAGCGTCGGACAGGGCGAGCAGTACTTC.